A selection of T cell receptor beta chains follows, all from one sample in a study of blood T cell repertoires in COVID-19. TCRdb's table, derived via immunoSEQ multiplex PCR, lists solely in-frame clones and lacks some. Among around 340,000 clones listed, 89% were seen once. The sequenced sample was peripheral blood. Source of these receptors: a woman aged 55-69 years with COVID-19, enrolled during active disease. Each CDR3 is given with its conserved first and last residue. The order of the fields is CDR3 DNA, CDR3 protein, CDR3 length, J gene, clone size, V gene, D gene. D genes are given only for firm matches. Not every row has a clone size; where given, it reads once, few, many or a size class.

DNA: TGCGCCAGCAGCCCCGGGTACCAAGAGACCCAGTACTTC; CDR3: CASSPGYQETQYF; length: 13; J: TRBJ2-5; size: -; V: TRBV5-1; D: -
DNA: TGCGCCAGCAGCTCCCGGGGACAAGAGACCCAGTACTTC; CDR3: CASSSRGQETQYF; length: 13; J: TRBJ2-5; size: -; V: TRBV5-1; D: -
DNA: TGTGCCAGCAGCCGCAGGCCAGATACGCAGTATTTT; CDR3: CASSRRPDTQYF; length: 12; J: TRBJ2-3; size: -; V: TRBV4-2; D: -
DNA: TGTGCCAGTTCTGGTCGAACTAGCACAGATACGCAGTATTTT; CDR3: CASSGRTSTDTQYF; length: 14; J: TRBJ2-3; size: -; V: TRBV19; D: -
DNA: TGTGCCAGCAGTTTTCAGGCCGGGGAGCTGTTTTTT; CDR3: CASSFQAGELFF; length: 12; J: TRBJ2-2; size: -; V: TRBV12-3/TRBV12-4; D: -
DNA: TGTGCCACTAATTGGGGGACATCCTATGGCTACACCTTC; CDR3: CATNWGTSYGYTF; length: 13; J: TRBJ1-2; size: -; V: TRBV19; D: -
DNA: TGTGCCAGCAGCTTAAAGGGGCAGTTGGGCACTGAAGCTTTCTTT; CDR3: CASSLKGQLGTEAFF; length: 15; J: TRBJ1-1; size: -; V: TRBV7-8; D: -
DNA: TGTGCCAGCAGTAACCGCAGATACCAAGAGACCCAGTACTTC; CDR3: CASSNRRYQETQYF; length: 14; J: TRBJ2-5; size: -; V: TRBV21-1; D: -
DNA: TGTGCTAGTGGTTTGGTATTAGGACAGTTCCATGGCTACACCTTC; CDR3: CASGLVLGQFHGYTF; length: 15; J: TRBJ1-2; size: -; V: TRBV12-5; D: -
DNA: TGTGCCAGCAGCGACACGCACCGGGACTCAACCTACAATGAGCAGTTCTTC; CDR3: CASSDTHRDSTYNEQFF; length: 17; J: TRBJ2-1; size: -; V: TRBV2; D: -
DNA: TGTGCCAGCAGTCCCCAAACCGAGGGTCAGCCCCAGCATTTT; CDR3: CASSPQTEGQPQHF; length: 14; J: TRBJ1-5; size: -; V: TRBV27; D: -
DNA: TGTGCCAGCACCCATACTAGCGGCAACCCCTACGAGCAGTACTTC; CDR3: CASTHTSGNPYEQYF; length: 15; J: TRBJ2-7; size: -; V: TRBV7-9; D: TRBD2
DNA: TGCGCCAGCAGCAGGACTAGCGGGGGGTACACCGGGGAGCTGTTTTTT; CDR3: CASSRTSGGYTGELFF; length: 16; J: TRBJ2-2; size: once; V: TRBV5-1; D: TRBD2
DNA: TGTGCCATCAGTGACAGCGGGGGGAGCTCCTACGAGCAGTACTTC; CDR3: CAISDSGGSSYEQYF; length: 15; J: TRBJ2-7; size: -; V: TRBV10-3; D: TRBD2
DNA: TGTGCCAGCAGTTTAATCTCTGGCTACACCTTC; CDR3: CASSLISGYTF; length: 11; J: TRBJ1-2; size: -; V: TRBV28; D: -
DNA: TGTGCCAGCTCACCGTCCACAGGGGAGAATTCACCCCTCCACTTT; CDR3: CASSPSTGENSPLHF; length: 15; J: TRBJ1-6; size: -; V: TRBV18; D: TRBD1
DNA: TGTGCCAGCAGCATGGGACAGGGGGGGTACGAGCAGTACTTC; CDR3: CASSMGQGGYEQYF; length: 14; J: TRBJ2-7; size: -; V: TRBV7-9; D: TRBD1
DNA: TGCGCCAGCAGCTTGGAAGGCGGTACCGGGGAGCTGTTTTTT; CDR3: CASSLEGGTGELFF; length: 14; J: TRBJ2-2; size: -; V: TRBV5-1; D: -
DNA: TGTGCCAGCAGTCCTACAGCAGACTATAGCAATCAGCCCCAGCATTTT; CDR3: CASSPTADYSNQPQHF; length: 16; J: TRBJ1-5; size: -; V: TRBV27; D: -
DNA: TGTGCCAGCACCCGAGGGGACTCTGAAGCTTTCTTT; CDR3: CASTRGDSEAFF; length: 12; J: TRBJ1-1; size: -; V: TRBV6-5; D: -
DNA: TGTGCCAGCAGTTTCGGGGAGTACACTGAAGCTTTCTTT; CDR3: CASSFGEYTEAFF; length: 13; J: TRBJ1-1; size: -; V: TRBV28; D: -
DNA: TGTGCCAGTAGTCCTCGAGGGACAGGGACGAACACTGAAGCTTTCTTT; CDR3: CASSPRGTGTNTEAFF; length: 16; J: TRBJ1-1; size: -; V: TRBV19; D: TRBD1
DNA: TGTGCCAGCAGCTCCCAGGGGGCGCATGACGAGCAGTACTTC; CDR3: CASSSQGAHDEQYF; length: 14; J: TRBJ2-7; size: -; V: TRBV5-5; D: TRBD1
DNA: TGTGCCAGCAGAGGAACAGGGATCGCTGAAGCTTTCTTT; CDR3: CASRGTGIAEAFF; length: 13; J: TRBJ1-1; size: -; V: TRBV6-5; D: -
DNA: TGCGCCACACAGGGAGAGGACTATGGCTACACCTTC; CDR3: CATQGEDYGYTF; length: 12; J: TRBJ1-2; size: -; V: TRBV5-1; D: -
DNA: TGTGCCAGCTCACCTTATAAGGGGTTTACTGAAGCTTTCTTT; CDR3: CASSPYKGFTEAFF; length: 14; J: TRBJ1-1; size: once; V: TRBV18; D: -
DNA: TGTGCCAGCTCAACGACAATGCCAGGAACTAATGAAAAACTGTTTTTT; CDR3: CASSTTMPGTNEKLFF; length: 16; J: TRBJ1-4; size: -; V: TRBV18; D: -
DNA: TGCAGCGTCGTGGGCAGGGTCTATGGCTACACCTTC; CDR3: CSVVGRVYGYTF; length: 12; J: TRBJ1-2; size: few; V: TRBV29-1; D: -
DNA: TGTGCCAGCAGTCCTCACCCAAAAAGCGGAAAACGGGGCAATGAGCAGTTCTTC; CDR3: CASSPHPKSGKRGNEQFF; length: 18; J: TRBJ2-1; size: -; V: TRBV7-9; D: -
DNA: TGTGCCAGCAGTGATCCTTGGACAGTTCTAGGGGGCTATGGCTACACCTTC; CDR3: CASSDPWTVLGGYGYTF; length: 17; J: TRBJ1-2; size: -; V: TRBV6-1; D: -
DNA: TGTGCCAGCAGCTTAGGCAGGGGGATAGGCAATCAGCCCCAGCATTTT; CDR3: CASSLGRGIGNQPQHF; length: 16; J: TRBJ1-5; size: -; V: TRBV5-5; D: TRBD1
DNA: TGTGCCAGCAGCCCGCGAGGCCTAGCGGGGAGAAACGGGGAGCTGTTTTTT; CDR3: CASSPRGLAGRNGELFF; length: 17; J: TRBJ2-2; size: -; V: TRBV28; D: TRBD2
DNA: TGTGCCAGCAGCGTAGGGAGGGATAATGGCTACACCTTC; CDR3: CASSVGRDNGYTF; length: 13; J: TRBJ1-2; size: -; V: TRBV9; D: -
DNA: TGTGCCAGCAGCTCTACAGGGGGCGGGTCTGAAGCTTTCTTT; CDR3: CASSSTGGGSEAFF; length: 14; J: TRBJ1-1; size: -; V: TRBV7-9; D: TRBD1
DNA: TGTGCCAGCTCACCGGGCCAGATCCAAGAGACCCAGTACTTC; CDR3: CASSPGQIQETQYF; length: 14; J: TRBJ2-5; size: -; V: TRBV18; D: -
DNA: TGTGCCAGCTCACCAGGACAGTTATTCAACTCTGGAAACACCATATATTTT; CDR3: CASSPGQLFNSGNTIYF; length: 17; J: TRBJ1-3; size: once; V: TRBV18; D: -
DNA: TGTGCCAGTAAAATAGGGGACAGGGTCAATCAGCCCCAGCATTTT; CDR3: CASKIGDRVNQPQHF; length: 15; J: TRBJ1-5; size: -; V: TRBV19; D: TRBD1
DNA: TGCGCCAGCAGCCAAGTCGGGACAGGGGGCCGACAGCCCCAGCATTTT; CDR3: CASSQVGTGGRQPQHF; length: 16; J: TRBJ1-5; size: -; V: TRBV4-1; D: TRBD1
DNA: TGTGCCAGCAGTTTACAGGGGCCAAACTATGGCTACACCTTC; CDR3: CASSLQGPNYGYTF; length: 14; J: TRBJ1-2; size: -; V: TRBV27; D: -
DNA: TGTGCCAGCAGCTTGTTGAGGGTGGACTATGGCTACACCTTC; CDR3: CASSLLRVDYGYTF; length: 14; J: TRBJ1-2; size: -; V: TRBV5-6; D: -
DNA: TGTGCCAGCAGCTTAGGGGCAGCCAACCTGAACACTGAAGCTTTCTTT; CDR3: CASSLGAANLNTEAFF; length: 16; J: TRBJ1-1; size: -; V: TRBV11-2; D: -
DNA: TGTGCCAGTAGTATACGATCGGACAGGGGCCAGCAAAGGAACATTCAGTACTTC; CDR3: CASSIRSDRGQQRNIQYF; length: 18; J: TRBJ2-4; size: once; V: TRBV19; D: TRBD1
DNA: TGTGCCAGCAGCACCCTCCGGGGGGCAGGGTGGTCCTACAATGAGCAGTTCTTC; CDR3: CASSTLRGAGWSYNEQFF; length: 18; J: TRBJ2-1; size: once; V: TRBV5-5; D: -
DNA: TGTGCCAGCAGTCCCCCGGGACAAAACTACGAGCAGTACTTC; CDR3: CASSPPGQNYEQYF; length: 14; J: TRBJ2-7; size: -; V: TRBV28; D: -
DNA: TGTGCCAGTAGTATAGTGGGCAGGGGGAGTAAGGACACTGAAGCTTTCTTT; CDR3: CASSIVGRGSKDTEAFF; length: 17; J: TRBJ1-1; size: -; V: TRBV19; D: TRBD1
DNA: TGCAGCACTTGGACAGGGGATTCGAGTGAAAAACTGTTTTTT; CDR3: CSTWTGDSSEKLFF; length: 14; J: TRBJ1-4; size: few; V: TRBV29-1; D: TRBD1
DNA: TGTGCCAGCAGCCTTGACTCGTATGGCTACACCTTC; CDR3: CASSLDSYGYTF; length: 12; J: TRBJ1-2; size: once; V: TRBV6-5; D: -
DNA: TGTGCCAGCAGCTTAGCGAGGTTGCAGGGCTATAATGAAAAACTGTTTTTT; CDR3: CASSLARLQGYNEKLFF; length: 17; J: TRBJ1-4; size: -; V: TRBV7-8; D: -
DNA: TGTGCCAGCAGCAGGACAGGGAGTTCTTTGGAGACCCAGTACTTC; CDR3: CASSRTGSSLETQYF; length: 15; J: TRBJ2-5; size: -; V: TRBV25-1; D: TRBD1
DNA: TGCGCCAGCAGCTTCTTTGGCGGGGCTGACGAGCAGTACTTC; CDR3: CASSFFGGADEQYF; length: 14; J: TRBJ2-7; size: -; V: TRBV5-1; D: -
DNA: TGTGCCAGCAGCTCCGCGGGACAGGGTCCCGGGGAGCTGTTTTTT; CDR3: CASSSAGQGPGELFF; length: 15; J: TRBJ2-2; size: -; V: TRBV7-3; D: TRBD1